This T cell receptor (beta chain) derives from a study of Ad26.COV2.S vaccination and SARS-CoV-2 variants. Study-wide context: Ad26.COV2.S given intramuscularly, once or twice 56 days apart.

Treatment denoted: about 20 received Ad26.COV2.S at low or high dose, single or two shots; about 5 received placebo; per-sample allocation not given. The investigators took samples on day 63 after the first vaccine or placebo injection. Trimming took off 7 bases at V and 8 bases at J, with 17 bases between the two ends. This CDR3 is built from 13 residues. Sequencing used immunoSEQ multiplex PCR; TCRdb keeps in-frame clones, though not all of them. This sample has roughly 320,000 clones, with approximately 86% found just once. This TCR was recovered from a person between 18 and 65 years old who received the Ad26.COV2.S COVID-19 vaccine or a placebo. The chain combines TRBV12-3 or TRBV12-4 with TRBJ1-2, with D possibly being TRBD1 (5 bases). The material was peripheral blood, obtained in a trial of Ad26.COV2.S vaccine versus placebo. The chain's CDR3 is CASTPQGRTGYTF. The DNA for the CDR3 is TGTGCCAGCACCCCTCAGGGTAGGACGGGCTACACCTTC.